This T cell receptor beta chain was captured in a study of T cells in pancreatic ductal adenocarcinoma. This CDR3 comprises 13 residues. The V gene's germline CDR1 is SGDLS and CDR2 YYNGEE. V lost 5 bases, J lost 7 bases, and 15 bases lay in between. Sequencing used immunoSEQ multiplex PCR; TCRdb keeps in-frame clones, though not all of them. This sample yields roughly 100,000 clones, of which 90% to 95% are seen a single time; roughly 3.1% belongs to the top ten. No neoadjuvant therapy was given to the selected pancreatic ductal adenocarcinoma patients before their surgery. Sequences were obtained from PBMCs. The origin of this receptor is a human donor with pancreatic ductal adenocarcinoma. The rearrangement links TRBV9 to TRBJ1-1, with D possibly being TRBD1 (5 bases). The CDR3 bases are TGTGCCAGCAGTATCCAGGGTTTTGGTGAAGCTTTCTTT. This sequence encodes CASSIQGFGEAFF.